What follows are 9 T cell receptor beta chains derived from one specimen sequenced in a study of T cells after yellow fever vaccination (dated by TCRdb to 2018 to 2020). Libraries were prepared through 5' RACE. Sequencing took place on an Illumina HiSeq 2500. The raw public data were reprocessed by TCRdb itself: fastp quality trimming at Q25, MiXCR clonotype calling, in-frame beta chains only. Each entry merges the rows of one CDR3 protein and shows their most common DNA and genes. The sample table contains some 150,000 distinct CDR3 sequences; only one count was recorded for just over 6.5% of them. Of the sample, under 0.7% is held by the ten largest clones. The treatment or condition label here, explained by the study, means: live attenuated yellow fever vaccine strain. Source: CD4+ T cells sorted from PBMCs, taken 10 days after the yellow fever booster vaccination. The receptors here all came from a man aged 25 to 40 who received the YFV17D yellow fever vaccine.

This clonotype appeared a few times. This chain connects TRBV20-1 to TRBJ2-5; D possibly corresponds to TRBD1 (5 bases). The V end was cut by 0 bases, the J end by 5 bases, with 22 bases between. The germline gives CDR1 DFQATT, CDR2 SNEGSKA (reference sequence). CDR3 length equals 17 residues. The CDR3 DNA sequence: TGCAGTGCTAGAGATCGACCGGGCAAGGGGATAGGGGAGACCCAGTACTTC. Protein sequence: CSARDRPGKGIGETQYF.

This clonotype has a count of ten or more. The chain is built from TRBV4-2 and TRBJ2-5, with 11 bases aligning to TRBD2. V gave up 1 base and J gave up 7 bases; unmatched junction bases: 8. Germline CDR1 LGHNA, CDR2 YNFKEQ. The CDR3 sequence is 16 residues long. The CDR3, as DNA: TGTGCCAGCAGCCAAGGTGTAGCGGGAGGGCCCGGGACCCAGTACTTC. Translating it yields CASSQGVAGGPGTQYF.

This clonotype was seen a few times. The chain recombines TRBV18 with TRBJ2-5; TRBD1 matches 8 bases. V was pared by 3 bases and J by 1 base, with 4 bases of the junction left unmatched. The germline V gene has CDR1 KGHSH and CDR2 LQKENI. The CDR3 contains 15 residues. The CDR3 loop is CASSPWTGPQETQYF. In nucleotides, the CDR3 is TGTGCCAGCTCACCCTGGACAGGGCCCCAAGAGACCCAGTACTTC. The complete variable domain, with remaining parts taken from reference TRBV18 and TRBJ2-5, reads NAGVMQNPRHLVRRRGQEARLRCSPMKGHSHVYWYRQLPEEGLKFMVYLQKENIIDESGMPKERFSAEFPKEGPSILRIQQVVRGDSAAYFCASSPWTGPQETQYFGPGTRLLVL.

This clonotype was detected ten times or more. This CDR3 reads CSVKLQLNTEAFF. In DNA form, the CDR3 reads TGCAGCGTTAAATTACAGCTAAACACTGAAGCTTTCTTT. The chain joins TRBV29-1 to TRBJ1-1; D remains ambiguous. Deletions cut 5 bases from V and 2 bases from J, with 12 bases between. From germline, CDR1 is SQVTM and CDR2 ANQGSEA. The CDR3 covers 13 residues.

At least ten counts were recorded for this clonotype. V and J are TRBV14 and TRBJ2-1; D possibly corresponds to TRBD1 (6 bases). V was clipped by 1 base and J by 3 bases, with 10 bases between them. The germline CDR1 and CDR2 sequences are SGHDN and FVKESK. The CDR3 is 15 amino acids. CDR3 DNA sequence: TGTGCCAGCAGCCAAGTTCAGGGGTACTACAATGAGCAGTTCTTC. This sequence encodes CASSQVQGYYNEQFF.

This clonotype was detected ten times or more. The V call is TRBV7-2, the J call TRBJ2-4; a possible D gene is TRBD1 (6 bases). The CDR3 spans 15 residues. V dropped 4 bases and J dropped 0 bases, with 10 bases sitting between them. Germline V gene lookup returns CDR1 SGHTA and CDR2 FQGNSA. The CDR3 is CASSSTGLAKNIQYF. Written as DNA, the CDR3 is TGTGCCAGCAGCTCAACAGGGTTAGCCAAAAACATTCAGTACTTC. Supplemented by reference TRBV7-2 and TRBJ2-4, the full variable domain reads GAGVSQSPSNKVTEKGKDVELRCDPISGHTALYWYRQSLGQGLEFLIYFQGNSAPDKSGLPSDRFSAERTGGSVSTLTIQRTQQEDSAVYLCASSSTGLAKNIQYFGAGTRLSVL.

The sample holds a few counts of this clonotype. CDR3 sequence (DNA): TGCAGCGTTGAAAAACAACAGGGCATTAGGGATGAGCAGTTCTTC. Protein product: CSVEKQQGIRDEQFF. V usage is TRBV29-1 and J usage is TRBJ2-1; D is perhaps TRBD1 (6 bases). Trimming pared 2 bases from V and 8 bases from J, leaving 19 bases between. This CDR3 comprises 15 residues. Germline V gene data show CDR1 as SQVTM and CDR2 as ANQGSEA.

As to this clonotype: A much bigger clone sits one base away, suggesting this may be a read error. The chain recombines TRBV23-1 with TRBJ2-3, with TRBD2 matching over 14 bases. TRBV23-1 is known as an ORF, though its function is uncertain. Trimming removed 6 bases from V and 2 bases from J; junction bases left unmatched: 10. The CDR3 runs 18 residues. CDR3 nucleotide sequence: TGCGCCAGCAGCCTGGGACTAGCGGGGGTCGAAATCACAGATACGCAGTATTTT. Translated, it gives CASSLGLAGVEITDTQYF.

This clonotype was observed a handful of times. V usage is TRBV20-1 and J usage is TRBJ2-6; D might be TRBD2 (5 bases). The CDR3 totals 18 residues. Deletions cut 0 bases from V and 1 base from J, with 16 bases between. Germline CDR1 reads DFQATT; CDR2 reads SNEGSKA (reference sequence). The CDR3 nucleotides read TGCAGTGCTAGAGACGCTAGCTCAGCACTATCTGGGGCCAACGTCCTGACTTTC. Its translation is CSARDASSALSGANVLTF.